This TCR beta chain was recovered during a study of blood T cell repertoires in COVID-19. Study overall: PBMCs, B-cell-depleted T cells, or T cells were the source of the cDNA or gDNA that made up the material.

Original data processing: For nucleated cells, counts were estimated from reference gene primer amplification. The protocol was immunoSEQ multiplex PCR, while the TCRdb copy is restricted to in-frame clones and leaves out a portion. Clone size and the V and J calls come from that table; the DNA yielded D and trimming. The table has roughly 43,000 clones, roughly 88% seen once. Germline V gives CDR1 SGHKS, CDR2 YYEKEE (reference sequence). Trimming shortened V by 4 bases and J by 5 bases, and 12 bases separated the two germline ends. This CDR3 is built from 14 residues. This TCR derives from a man in his 60s with active COVID-19. The sequenced sample was peripheral blood. The chain couples TRBV5-5 to TRBJ1-4; perhaps TRBD1 as D (5 bases). The CDR3 protein is CASSPGGGNEKLFF. DNA for the CDR3: TGTGCCAGCAGCCCGGGGGGAGGGAATGAAAAACTGTTTTTT. The variable domain in full, with the rest retrieved from reference TRBV5-5 and TRBJ1-4, is DAGVTQSPTHLIKTRGQQVTLRCSPISGHKSVSWYQQVLGQGPQFIFQYYEKEERGRGNFPDRFSARQFPNYSSELNVNALLLGDSALYLCASSPGGGNEKLFFGSGTQLSVL.